Presented here are 5 T cell receptor beta chains from one specimen sequenced in a study of response to subunit inactivated influenza vaccine. One entry per CDR3 protein, called by TCRdb with MiXCR from the RT-PCR reads. The sample consists of hundreds of thousands of distinct CDR3 sequences, 6% to 9% of them appearing once. The source material was PBMCs from blood, sampled 23 months after vaccination. These receptors were collected from a man between 50 and 75 years old who received an inactivated influenza vaccine.

This chain links TRBV7-8 with TRBJ1-3, with D hard to call. The CDR3 is made up of 15 amino acids. CDR1 is SGHVS, CDR2 FQNEAQ, per germline. V was pared by 5 bases and J by 0 bases, with 11 bases between. CDR3 protein: CASSTVSRSGNTIYF. Written as DNA, the CDR3 is TGTGCCAGCAGCACCGTAAGCCGCTCTGGAAACACCATATATTTT.

In this sample, this clonotype turned up many times. The rearrangement links TRBV7-2 to TRBJ2-7; weak D call: TRBD2 (5 bases). This CDR3 has 14 amino acids. Germline V lookup: CDR1 SGHTA, CDR2 FQGNSA. Trimming cost V 5 bases and J 0 bases, with 11 bases left between them. CDR3 sequence reads: CASSPRGLSYEQYF. CDR3 nucleotide sequence: TGTGCCAGCAGCCCCCGAGGGCTCTCCTACGAGCAGTACTTC.

For the CDR3, the DNA is TGCGCCAGCAGCTTGGCGGGAGTTGCCTTCGAGCAGTACTTC. The encoded protein is CASSLAGVAFEQYF. The chain joins TRBV5-1 to TRBJ2-7; weak D call: TRBD2 (6 bases). The germline V and J ends were trimmed by 0 bases and 6 bases, with 13 bases remaining between them. The CDR3 length is 14 residues. Germline CDR1 SGHRS, CDR2 YFSETQ.

The chain combines TRBV3-1 with TRBJ1-6; 9 bases map to TRBD1. CDR1 LGHDT and CDR2 YNNKEL come from the germline V gene (reference sequence). The CDR3 loop spans 19 amino acids. V shed 3 bases and J 7 bases; nucleotides not matched to a gene: 16. CDR3 coding DNA: TGTGCCAGCAGCCAGAGCAGGCCTTTGAGGGACAGGGAGAATTCACCCCTCCACTTT. Protein sequence: CASSQSRPLRDRENSPLHF.

This clonotype was observed at least ten times. The chain employs TRBV4-1 and TRBJ1-6; D is perhaps TRBD1 (5 bases). The germline V gene encodes CDR1 MGHRA and CDR2 YSYEKL. There are 15 residues in the CDR3. The V end was cut by 3 bases, the J end by 7 bases, with 13 bases between. The CDR3 protein is CASSQAGSLNSPLHF. The CDR3 DNA reads TGCGCCAGCAGCCAGGCAGGGTCGCTGAATTCACCCCTCCACTTT.